This T cell receptor (beta chain) was profiled in a study of technical replicates of blood from a handful of donors. In germline, CDR1 is SGHNT, CDR2 YENEEA. The CDR3 is made up of 15 amino acids. The ends were cut back, 1 base at V and 6 bases at J, with 10 bases in the middle. The data were produced by immunoSEQ multiplex PCR, yet TCRdb's version contains in-frame clones alone and is incomplete. The sample yields about 81,000 clones, approximately 97% seen once. The receptor was isolated from a human donor in good health. Sequenced: T cells isolated from PBMCs. The chain uses TRBV11-3 and TRBJ1-6; D unresolved. The CDR3 region is CASSLGGFGNSPLHF. The CDR3, as DNA: TGTGCCAGCAGCTTAGGCGGATTTGGTAATTCACCCCTCCACTTT.